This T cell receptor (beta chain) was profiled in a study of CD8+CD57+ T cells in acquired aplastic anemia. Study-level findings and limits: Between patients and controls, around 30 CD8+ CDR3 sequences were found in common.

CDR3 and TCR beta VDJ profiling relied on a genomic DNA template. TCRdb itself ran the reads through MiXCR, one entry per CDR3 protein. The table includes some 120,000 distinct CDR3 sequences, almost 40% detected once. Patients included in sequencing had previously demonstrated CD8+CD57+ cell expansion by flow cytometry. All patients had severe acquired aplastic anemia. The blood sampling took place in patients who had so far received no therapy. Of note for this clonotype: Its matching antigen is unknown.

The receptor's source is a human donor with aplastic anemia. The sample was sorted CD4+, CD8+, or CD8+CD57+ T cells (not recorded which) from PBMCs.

CDR3 sequence (DNA): TGTGCCAGCAGAGCCGGGACGGGCGGGGAGCTGTTTTTT. Its translation is CASRAGTGGELFF. The chain uses TRBV7-9 and TRBJ2-2; D may correspond to TRBD1 or TRBD2 (5 bases each). This CDR3 comprises 13 residues. Germline loops: CDR1 SEHNR, CDR2 FQNEAQ (reference sequence). Trimming left V 6 bases short and J 7 bases short, with 12 bases between.